This T cell receptor delta chain was documented in a study of human gamma delta and Vdelta1 T cells (dated by TCRdb to the late 2010s). Some background on the complete study: The study investigated Delta One T cells, Vd1+ gamma-delta T cells, as cytotoxic effectors against acute myeloid leukemia.

What the study reported, not specific to this receptor: Delta One T cells were reported as polyclonal and as showing broad cytotoxic targeting of acute myeloid leukemia.

Notes on this clone: The antigen it binds to is not known. Base-call qualities are not available, and no considerably larger clone is one nucleotide away.

Libraries were built with PCR. These reads were obtained on an Illumina MiSeq. TCRdb reprocessed the public data with the CATT caller; entries with the same nucleotide sequence were combined afterwards. For this sample there are some 6,100 delta-chain clones; approximately 41% appear just once. The biggest ten clones account for over 5.5% of the sample. Including cysteine and phenylalanine, the CDR3 has 15 amino acids. Only the CDR3 DNA stays, 45 bases, in frame from base 1. The germline V and J ends show losses of 4 bases and 0 bases respectively, and no gene match explains 4 bases of the junction. The germline V gene supplies CDR1 TSWWSYY and CDR2 QGS.

This clonotype originated in a human donor in good health. The receptor chain draws on TRDV1 and TRDJ1, with TRDD3 identical over 8 junction bases. The specimen sequenced was Vdelta1 gamma-delta T cells from blood grown in culture (DOT cells). The cell subset or site label on this specimen signifies: Delta One T cells, in vitro expanded/differentiated Vd1+ gamma-delta T cells. CDR3 reads: CALGGGGFYTDKLIF. The DNA sequence reads TGTGCTCTTGGGGGTGGGGGATTTTACACCGATAAACTCATCTTT.